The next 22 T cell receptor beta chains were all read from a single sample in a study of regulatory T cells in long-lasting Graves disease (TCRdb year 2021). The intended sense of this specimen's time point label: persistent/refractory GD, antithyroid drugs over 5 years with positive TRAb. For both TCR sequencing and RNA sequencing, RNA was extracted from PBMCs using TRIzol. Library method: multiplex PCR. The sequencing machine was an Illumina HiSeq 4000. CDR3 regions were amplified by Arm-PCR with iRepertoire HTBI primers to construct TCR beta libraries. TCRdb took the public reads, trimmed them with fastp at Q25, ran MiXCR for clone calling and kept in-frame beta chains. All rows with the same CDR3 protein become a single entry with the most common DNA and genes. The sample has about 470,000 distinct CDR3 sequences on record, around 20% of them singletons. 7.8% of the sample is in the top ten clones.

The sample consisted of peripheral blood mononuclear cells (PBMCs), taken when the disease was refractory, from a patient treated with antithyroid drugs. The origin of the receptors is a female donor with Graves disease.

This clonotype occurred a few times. CDR3 sequence (DNA): TGTGCCAGCAGGAGGACTGTCCTGGGCGAGCAGTACTTC. Protein product: CASRRTVLGEQYF. V usage is TRBV6-2 or TRBV6-3 and J usage is TRBJ2-7, with a possible D match to TRBD2 (5 bases). This CDR3 region has 13 residues. The V end lost 6 bases, the J end lost 6 bases, and 15 bases lay between the germline ends. The germline V gene encodes CDR1 MNHEY and CDR2 SVGEGT.

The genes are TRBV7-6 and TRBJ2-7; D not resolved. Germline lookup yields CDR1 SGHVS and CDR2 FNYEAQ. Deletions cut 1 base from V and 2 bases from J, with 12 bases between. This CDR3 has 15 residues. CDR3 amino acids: CASSLGPDDTYEQYF. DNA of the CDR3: TGTGCCAGCAGCTTAGGTCCGGATGACACCTACGAGCAGTACTTC.

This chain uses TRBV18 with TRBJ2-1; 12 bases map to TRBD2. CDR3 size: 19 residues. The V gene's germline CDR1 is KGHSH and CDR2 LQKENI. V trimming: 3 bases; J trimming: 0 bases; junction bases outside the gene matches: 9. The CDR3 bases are TGTGCCAGCTCACCCTCTAGCGGGAGGGTCCGGGCCTCCTACAATGAGCAGTTCTTC. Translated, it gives CASSPSSGRVRASYNEQFF.

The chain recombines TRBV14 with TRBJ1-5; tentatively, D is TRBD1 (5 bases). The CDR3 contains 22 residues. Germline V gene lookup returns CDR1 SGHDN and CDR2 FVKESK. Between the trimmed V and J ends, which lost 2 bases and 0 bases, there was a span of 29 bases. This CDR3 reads CASSQIGEIGTPSIHSNQPQHF. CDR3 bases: TGTGCCAGCAGCCAAATCGGCGAAATCGGGACTCCTTCCATCCATAGCAATCAGCCCCAGCATTTT. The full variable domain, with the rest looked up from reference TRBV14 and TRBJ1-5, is EAGVTQFPSHSVIEKGQTVTLRCDPISGHDNLYWYRRVMGKEIKFLLHFVKESKQDESGMPNNRFLAERTGGTYSTLKVQPAELEDSGVYFCASSQIGEIGTPSIHSNQPQHFGDGTRLSIL.

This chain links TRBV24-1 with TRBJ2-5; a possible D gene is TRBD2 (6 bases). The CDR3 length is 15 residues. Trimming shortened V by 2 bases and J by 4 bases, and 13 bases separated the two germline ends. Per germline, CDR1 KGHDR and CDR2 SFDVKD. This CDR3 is CATSDSQGGGETQYF. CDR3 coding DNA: TGTGCCACCAGTGATTCGCAGGGAGGTGGAGAGACCCAGTACTTC.

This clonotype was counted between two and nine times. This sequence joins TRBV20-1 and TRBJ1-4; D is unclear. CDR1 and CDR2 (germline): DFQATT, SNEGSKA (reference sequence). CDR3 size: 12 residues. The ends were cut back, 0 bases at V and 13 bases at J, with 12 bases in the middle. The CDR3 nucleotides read TGCAGTGCTAGAGATCTTACTCAGACACTGTTTTTT. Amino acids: CSARDLTQTLFF.

Written as DNA, the CDR3 is TGCGCCAGCAGCCAAAGGACTAGCGGCACCGGGGAGCTGTTTTTT. It translates to CASSQRTSGTGELFF. The rearrangement uses TRBV4-1 and TRBJ2-2; 10 nucleotides align to TRBD2. The CDR3 consists of 15 residues. Per the germline V gene, CDR1 is MGHRA and CDR2 is YSYEKL. The V segment lost 2 bases and the J segment 4 bases; nucleotides outside the gene matches: 1.

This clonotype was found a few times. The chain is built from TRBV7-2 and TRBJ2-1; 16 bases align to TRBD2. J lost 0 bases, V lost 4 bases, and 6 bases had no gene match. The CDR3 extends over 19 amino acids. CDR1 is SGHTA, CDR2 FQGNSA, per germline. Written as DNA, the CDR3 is TGTGCCAGCAGCTGGGGACTAGCGGGAGGGCGAAGCTCCTACAATGAGCAGTTCTTC. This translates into CASSWGLAGGRSSYNEQFF.

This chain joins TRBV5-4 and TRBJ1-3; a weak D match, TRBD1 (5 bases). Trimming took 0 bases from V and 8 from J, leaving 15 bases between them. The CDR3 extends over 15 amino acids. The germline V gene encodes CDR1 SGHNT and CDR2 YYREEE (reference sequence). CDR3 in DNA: TGTGCCAGCAGCTTGGCCGGAACAGGTCTATACACCATATATTTT. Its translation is CASSLAGTGLYTIYF.

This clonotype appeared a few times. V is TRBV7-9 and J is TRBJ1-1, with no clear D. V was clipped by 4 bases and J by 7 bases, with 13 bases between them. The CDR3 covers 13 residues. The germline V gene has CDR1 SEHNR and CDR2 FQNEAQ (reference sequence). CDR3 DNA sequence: TGTGCCAGCAGCTCCGCCCGGGAGGATGAAGCTTTCTTT. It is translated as CASSSAREDEAFF.

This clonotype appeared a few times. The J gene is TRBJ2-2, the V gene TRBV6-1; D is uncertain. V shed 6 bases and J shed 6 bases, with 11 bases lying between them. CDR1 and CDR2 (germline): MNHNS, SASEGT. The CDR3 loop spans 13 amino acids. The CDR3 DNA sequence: TGTGCCAGCAGCCCCGTCCTTGCCGGGGAGCTGTTTTTT. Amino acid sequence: CASSPVLAGELFF.

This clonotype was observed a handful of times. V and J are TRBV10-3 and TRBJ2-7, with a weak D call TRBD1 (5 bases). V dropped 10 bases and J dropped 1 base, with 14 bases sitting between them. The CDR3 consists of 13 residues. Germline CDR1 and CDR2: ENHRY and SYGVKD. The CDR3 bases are TGTGCCACCGGAAAGGGGCAGTCCTACGAGCAGTACTTC. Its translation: CATGKGQSYEQYF.

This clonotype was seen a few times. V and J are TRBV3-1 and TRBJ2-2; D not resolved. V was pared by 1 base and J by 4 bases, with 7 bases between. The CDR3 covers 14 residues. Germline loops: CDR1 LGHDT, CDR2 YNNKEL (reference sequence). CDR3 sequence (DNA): TGTGCCAGCAGCCAAGTAACTACCACCGGGGAGCTGTTTTTT. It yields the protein CASSQVTTTGELFF. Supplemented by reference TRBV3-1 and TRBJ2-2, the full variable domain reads DTAVSQTPKYLVTQMGNDKSIKCEQNLGHDTMYWYKQDSKKFLKIMFSYNNKELIINETVPNRFSPKSPDKAHLNLHINSLELGDSAVYFCASSQVTTTGELFFGEGSRLTVL.

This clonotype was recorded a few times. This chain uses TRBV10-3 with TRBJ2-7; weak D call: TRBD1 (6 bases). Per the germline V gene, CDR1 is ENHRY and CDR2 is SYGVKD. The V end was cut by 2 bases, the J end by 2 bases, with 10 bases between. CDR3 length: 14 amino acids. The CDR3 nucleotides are TGTGCCATCAGTGAGCAGGGGCGAACCTACGAGCAGTACTTC. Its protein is CAISEQGRTYEQYF.

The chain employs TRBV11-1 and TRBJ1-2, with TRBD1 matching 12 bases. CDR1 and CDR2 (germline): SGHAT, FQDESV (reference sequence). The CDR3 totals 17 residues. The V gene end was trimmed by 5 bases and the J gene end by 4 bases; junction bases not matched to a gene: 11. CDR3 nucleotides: TGTGCCAGCAGCGCCTTACCCGGGACAGGGGGCTTCTATGGCTACACCTTC. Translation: CASSALPGTGGFYGYTF.

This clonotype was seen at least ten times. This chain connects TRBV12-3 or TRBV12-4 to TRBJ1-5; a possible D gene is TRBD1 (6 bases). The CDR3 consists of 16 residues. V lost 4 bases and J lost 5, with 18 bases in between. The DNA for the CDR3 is TGTGCCAGCAGTTCCCTCGGCTGGGGGCGCTATCAGCCCCAGCATTTT. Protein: CASSSLGWGRYQPQHF.

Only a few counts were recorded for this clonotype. CDR3 bases: TGTGCCAGTAGTATTACCCCTAGTGGAGGGAGGAACACTGAAGCTTTCTTT. Protein: CASSITPSGGRNTEAFF. J is TRBJ1-1 and V is TRBV19, with D unresolved. The length of the CDR3 is 17 residues. Trimming took 3 bases from V and 1 from J, leaving 18 bases between them. CDR1 LNHDA and CDR2 SQIVND come from the germline V gene (reference sequence).

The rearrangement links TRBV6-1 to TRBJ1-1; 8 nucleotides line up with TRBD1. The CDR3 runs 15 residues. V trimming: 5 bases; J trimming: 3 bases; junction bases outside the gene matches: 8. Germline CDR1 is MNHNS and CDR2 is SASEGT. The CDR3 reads CASSPGAGGYTEAFF. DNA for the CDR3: TGTGCCAGCAGTCCCGGGGCAGGGGGCTACACTGAAGCTTTCTTT.

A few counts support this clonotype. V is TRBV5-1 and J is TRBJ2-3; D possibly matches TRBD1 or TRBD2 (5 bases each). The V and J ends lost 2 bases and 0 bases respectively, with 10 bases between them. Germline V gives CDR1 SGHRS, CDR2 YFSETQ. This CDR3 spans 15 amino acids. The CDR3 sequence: CASSFRGVSTDTQYF. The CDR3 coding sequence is TGCGCCAGCAGCTTCAGAGGGGTTAGCACAGATACGCAGTATTTT.

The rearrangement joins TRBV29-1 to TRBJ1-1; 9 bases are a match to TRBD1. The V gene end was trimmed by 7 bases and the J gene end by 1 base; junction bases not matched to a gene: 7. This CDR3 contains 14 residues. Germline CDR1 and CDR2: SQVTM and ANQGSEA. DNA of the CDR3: TGCAGCGGTCGGACAGGGGCTGGGAACACTGAAGCTTTCTTT. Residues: CSGRTGAGNTEAFF.

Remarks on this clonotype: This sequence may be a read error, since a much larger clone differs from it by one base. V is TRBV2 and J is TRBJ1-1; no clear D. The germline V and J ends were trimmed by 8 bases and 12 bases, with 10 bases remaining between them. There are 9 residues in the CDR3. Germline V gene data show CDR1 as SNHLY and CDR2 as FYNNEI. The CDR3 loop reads CASSPRTFF. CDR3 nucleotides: TGTGCCAGCTCCCCCAGGACTTTCTTT.

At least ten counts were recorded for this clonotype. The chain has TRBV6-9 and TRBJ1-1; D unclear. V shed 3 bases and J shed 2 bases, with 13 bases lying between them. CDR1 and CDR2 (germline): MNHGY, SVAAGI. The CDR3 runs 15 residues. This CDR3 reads CASSYSRTANTEAFF. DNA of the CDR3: TGTGCCAGCAGTTACTCCAGGACGGCAAACACTGAAGCTTTCTTT.